This T cell receptor (beta chain) comes out of a study of cytomegalovirus exposure and HLA in healthy donors. Study background: Within an early data release were roughly 83 million unique TCRs drawn from HLA-typed donors.

V trimming: 4 bases; J trimming: 2 bases; junction bases outside the gene matches: 5. The CDR3 length is 17 residues. Germline V gives CDR1 MNHNS, CDR2 SASEGT. On this clone: Its specificity is not known.

PCR employed 60 Vbeta and 13 Jbeta primers. In the original processing: Some 9.9 million shared chains were among approximately 87 million unique TCR beta chains counted in a later analysis. Using immunoSEQ multiplex PCR, the repertoire was profiled, and TCRdb retains in-frame clones only, with some absent. The DNA gave D and trimming, while V, J and clone size come from that table. The sample has about 100,000 clones; around 73% are singletons. Overall study results and limits: The investigators catalogued 160 or so TCR beta chains as cytomegalovirus-associated. It was assumed in the presence/absence analyses that sequencing depth was roughly uniform across donors.

This TCR was sampled from a woman aged 55 to 70 in good health and CMV-seronegative. What was sequenced was PBMCs. The V call is TRBV6-1, the J call TRBJ2-2; 12 bases match TRBD1. The CDR3 protein is CASSAGTGGSNTGELFF. CDR3 nucleotides: TGTGCCAGCAGTGCAGGGACAGGGGGCTCAAACACCGGGGAGCTGTTTTTT.